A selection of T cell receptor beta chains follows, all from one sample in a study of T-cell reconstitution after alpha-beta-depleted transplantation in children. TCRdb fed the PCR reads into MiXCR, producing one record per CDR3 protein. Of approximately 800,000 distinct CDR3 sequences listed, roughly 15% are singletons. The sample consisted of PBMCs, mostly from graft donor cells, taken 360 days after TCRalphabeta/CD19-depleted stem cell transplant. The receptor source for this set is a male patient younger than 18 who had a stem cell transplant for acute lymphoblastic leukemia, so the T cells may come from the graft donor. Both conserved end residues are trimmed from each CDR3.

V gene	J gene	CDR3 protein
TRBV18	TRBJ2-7	ASSNTGTGAYEQY
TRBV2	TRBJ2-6	ASRPARSGANVLT
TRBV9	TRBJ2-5	ASSVDAGIQETQY
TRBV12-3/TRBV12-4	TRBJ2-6	ASSDATNSGANVLT
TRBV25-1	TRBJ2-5	ASSESRGRQETQY
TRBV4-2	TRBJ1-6	ASSQDSPRTHNSPLH
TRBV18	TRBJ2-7	ASFTTGDYEQY
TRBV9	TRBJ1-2	ASSQAGDYGYT
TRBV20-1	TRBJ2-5	SARDLRAQETQY
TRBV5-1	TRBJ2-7	ASSILGTGPYEQY
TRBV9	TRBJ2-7	ASSSRRGRPSYEQY
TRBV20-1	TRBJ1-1	SARDPRQIYIDTEAF
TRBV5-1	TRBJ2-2	ASSLTVLQNTGELF
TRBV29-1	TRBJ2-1	SVEDRPRDRNNEQF
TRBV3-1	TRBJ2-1	ASSLSRGQYNEQF
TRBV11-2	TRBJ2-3	ASSPPGSGRRASTDTQY
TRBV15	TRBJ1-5	ATSRPDRSNQPQH
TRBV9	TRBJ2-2	ASSVDIQGLGNTGELF
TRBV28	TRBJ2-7	ASRGGSPHEQY
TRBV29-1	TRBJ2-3	SVDFMGGGDTQY
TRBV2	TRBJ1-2	ASSEPGYGYT
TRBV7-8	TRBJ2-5	ASSLLGGRDQETQY
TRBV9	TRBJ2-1	ASSPLQGTYNEQF
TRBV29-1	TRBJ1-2	SSWAANYGYT
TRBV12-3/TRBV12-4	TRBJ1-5	ASSPRPSQPQH
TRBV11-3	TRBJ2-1	ASSPLVGHNEQF
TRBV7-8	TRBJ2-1	ASSLQASGFYNEQF
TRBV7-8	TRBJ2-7	ASSQGLAGVREQY
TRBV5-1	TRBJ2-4	ASSLTVPKNIQY
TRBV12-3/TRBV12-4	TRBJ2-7	ASGGQYSYEQY
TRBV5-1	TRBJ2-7	ASSSRGTPTYEQY
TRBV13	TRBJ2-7	ASTLGRRASFTYEQY
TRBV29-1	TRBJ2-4	SVEGPDGLLAKNIQY
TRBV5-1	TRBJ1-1	ASSLLDSSYTEAF
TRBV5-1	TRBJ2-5	ASSFLPGWKETQY
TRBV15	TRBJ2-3	ATSRGDWLGGITDTQY
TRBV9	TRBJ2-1	ASSLLGGGAYNEQF
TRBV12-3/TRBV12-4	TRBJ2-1	ASSHLLAPPYNEQF
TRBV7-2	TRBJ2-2	ASSLRLAGGPGELF
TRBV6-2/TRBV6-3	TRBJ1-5	ASSYSLGRGSFSNQPQH
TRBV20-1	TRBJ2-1	GTSGSYNEQF
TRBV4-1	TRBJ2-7	ASSQGRLVSYEQY
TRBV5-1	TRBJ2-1	ASSTRTSGMQGYNEQF
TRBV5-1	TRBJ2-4	ASSLDSQGRWDIQY
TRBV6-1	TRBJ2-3	ASSEFRTTTDTQY
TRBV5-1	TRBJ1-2	ASSLRGSPNYGYT
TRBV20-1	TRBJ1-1	SGPDKNTEAF
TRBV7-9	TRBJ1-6	ASSLAGGVGSPLH
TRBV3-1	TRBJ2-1	ASSPQAAEQF
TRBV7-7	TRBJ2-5	ASSLSGRGQETQY
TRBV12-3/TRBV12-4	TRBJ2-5	ASSPREGLETQY
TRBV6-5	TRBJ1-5	ASSYSRHGSNQPQH
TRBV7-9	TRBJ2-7	ASSPRLSSEQY
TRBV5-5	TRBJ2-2	ASSLVAGVFTGELF
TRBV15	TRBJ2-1	ATSPRGGQGVSEQF